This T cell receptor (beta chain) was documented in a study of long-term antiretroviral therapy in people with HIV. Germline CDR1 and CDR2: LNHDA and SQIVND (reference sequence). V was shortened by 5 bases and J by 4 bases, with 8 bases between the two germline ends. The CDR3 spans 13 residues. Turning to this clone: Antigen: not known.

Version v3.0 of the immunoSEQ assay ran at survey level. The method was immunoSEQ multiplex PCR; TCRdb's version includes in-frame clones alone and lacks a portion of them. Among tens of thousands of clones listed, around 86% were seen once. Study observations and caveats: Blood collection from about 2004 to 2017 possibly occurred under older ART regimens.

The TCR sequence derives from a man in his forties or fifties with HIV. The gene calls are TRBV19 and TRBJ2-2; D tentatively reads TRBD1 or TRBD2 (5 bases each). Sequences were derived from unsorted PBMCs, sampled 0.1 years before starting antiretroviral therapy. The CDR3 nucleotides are TGTGCCAGTAGTGGGACGGGCACCGGGGAGCTGTTTTTT. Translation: CASSGTGTGELFF.